Listed here are 9 T cell receptor beta chains from one sample, sequenced in a study of identical twins. One entry per CDR3 protein, called by TCRdb with MiXCR from the 5' RACE reads. The data hold hundreds of thousands of distinct CDR3 sequences, with approximately 20% observed a single time. These same data were also listed under a study on yellow fever vaccine responses in identical twins.

The specimen was CD4+ T cells sorted from blood. The receptors stem from a woman younger than 30 in good health.

This clonotype was seen a few times. This chain links TRBV28 with TRBJ2-1; no reliable D call. V lost 5 bases and J lost 9, with 17 bases in between. The CDR3 extends over 14 amino acids. Per the germline V gene, CDR1 is MDHEN and CDR2 is SYDVKM. The CDR3 DNA is TGTGCCAGCAGTCTTTGGGAACTAACCAGTGAGCAGTTCTTC. Translation gives CASSLWELTSEQFF.

This clonotype was counted once. The CDR3 sequence is CSARDLAGNQPQHF. The CDR3 DNA reads TGCAGTGCTAGAGATCTGGCGGGCAATCAGCCCCAGCATTTT. The chain uses TRBV20-1 and TRBJ1-5; D remains ambiguous. Per the germline V gene, CDR1 is DFQATT and CDR2 is SNEGSKA (reference sequence). Between the trimmed V and J ends, which lost 0 bases and 2 bases, there was a span of 8 bases. CDR3 length: 14 residues.

This clonotype was counted only a few times. V is TRBV27 and J is TRBJ1-2, with D possibly TRBD1 on 6 matching bases. CDR1 is MNHEY and CDR2 is SMNVEV in the germline V gene (reference sequence). Trimming removed 10 bases from V and 2 bases from J, with 11 bases in between. The length of the CDR3 is 12 residues. The CDR3 DNA is TGTGCCACGAACGACAGGAACTATGGCTACACCTTC. As protein: CATNDRNYGYTF.

The rearrangement links TRBV11-1 to TRBJ2-3, with TRBD2 matching over 9 bases. Germline values: CDR1 SGHAT, CDR2 FQDESV (reference sequence). The CDR3 runs to 18 residues. The V segment lost 0 bases and the J segment 4 bases; nucleotides outside the gene matches: 11. CDR3 DNA sequence: TGTGCCAGCAGCTTAGCCCTTGGCGGGGGGGCTCGGGCAGATACGCAGTATTTT. Translation gives CASSLALGGGARADTQYF.

The V gene is TRBV5-1, the J gene TRBJ2-1, with TRBD1 as a possible D gene (6 bases). The germline V and J ends were trimmed by 4 bases and 1 base, with 27 bases remaining between them. Germline V gene data show CDR1 as SGHRS and CDR2 as YFSETQ. This CDR3 has 20 residues. The CDR3 nucleotides are TGCGCCAGCAGCCCCCTGGGGGCAGGCGACCCCCGATGGTCCTACAATGAGCAGTTCTTC. Translated: CASSPLGAGDPRWSYNEQFF.

This clonotype was counted between two and nine times. V is TRBV10-3 and J is TRBJ2-7; 12 bases fit TRBD2. Losses at the gene ends were 8 bases for V and 6 bases for J; bases not matched to a gene: 14. The CDR3 runs to 16 residues. Germline V gene lookup returns CDR1 ENHRY and CDR2 SYGVKD. CDR3 DNA: TGTGCCATCGGGGGACTAGCGGGTCAGGTCTTAGGCGAGCAGTACTTC. Translating gives CAIGGLAGQVLGEQYF.

This clonotype was counted only a few times. V and J are TRBV29-1 and TRBJ2-2, with 8 bases fitting TRBD1. Germline CDR1 and CDR2: SQVTM and ANQGSEA. The ends lost 7 bases at V and 0 bases at J; junction bases unmatched: 7. The CDR3 is 15 residues long. CDR3 loop: CSARQGAANTGELFF. The CDR3 nucleotides read TGCAGCGCAAGGCAGGGGGCCGCGAACACCGGGGAGCTGTTTTTT.

The rearrangement uses TRBV6-4 and TRBJ2-1, with TRBD2 matching over 16 bases. Germline V gene data show CDR1 as MRHNA and CDR2 as SNTAGT. V lost 6 bases and J lost 12; bases outside the gene matches: 2. This CDR3 is 13 amino acids long. This CDR3 is CASRGLAGGMQFF. The CDR3, as DNA: TGTGCCAGCAGGGGACTAGCGGGAGGGATGCAGTTCTTC.

This clonotype has more than one count but fewer than ten. The chain has TRBV13 and TRBJ1-1, with D unclear. Looked up from germline, CDR1 is PRHDT and CDR2 is FYEKMQ (reference sequence). The CDR3 totals 14 residues. V was shortened by 3 bases and J by 10 bases, with 18 bases between the two germline ends. The CDR3 region is CASSFQDSPGRAFF. CDR3 sequence (DNA): TGTGCCAGCAGCTTCCAAGACTCTCCCGGGAGAGCTTTCTTT.